This T cell receptor beta chain was sequenced in a study of T cells in Graves' hyperthyroidism and ophthalmopathy. Germline assignment: CDR1 SGHRS and CDR2 YFSETQ. Trimming pared 3 bases from V and 8 bases from J, leaving 14 bases between. There are 14 residues in the CDR3. Template material for amplifying TCR beta CDR3 regions consisted of RNA transcripts. Primed by the HTBI set, a first-round RT-PCR was run on the TCR CDR3. Using its own MiXCR run on the multiplex PCR reads, TCRdb lists one record per CDR3 protein. This table has about 560,000 distinct CDR3 sequences, 46% appearing once. Sequenced input: peripheral blood or thyroid tissue (not recorded which). The chain couples TRBV5-1 to TRBJ1-4, with D unclear. The TCR sequence derives from a young woman with Graves' hyperthyroidism. In DNA, the CDR3 is TGCGCCAGCAGCTCGCCTGGGAGTGGCGAAAAACTGTTTTTT. Its protein product is CASSSPGSGEKLFF.